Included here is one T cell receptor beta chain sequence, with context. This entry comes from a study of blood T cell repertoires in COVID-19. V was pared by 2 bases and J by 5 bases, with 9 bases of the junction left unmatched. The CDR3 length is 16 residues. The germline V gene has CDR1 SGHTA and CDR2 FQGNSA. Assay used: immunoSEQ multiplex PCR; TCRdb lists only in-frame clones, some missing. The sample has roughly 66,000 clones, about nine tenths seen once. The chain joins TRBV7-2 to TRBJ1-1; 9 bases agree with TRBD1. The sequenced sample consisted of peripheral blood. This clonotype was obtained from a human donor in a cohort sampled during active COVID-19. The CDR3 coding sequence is TGTGCCAGCAGCTTACAAGGGGGACAGGGAGGGACTGAAGCTTTCTTT. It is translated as CASSLQGGQGGTEAFF.